The rows below give T cell receptor beta chains drawn from one sample of a study of T cell responses to AZD1222 COVID-19 vaccine. Some clones are missing from TCRdb's copy, which holds only in-frame ones; the method was immunoSEQ multiplex PCR. The sample has about 97,000 clones; 87% are singletons. The source material was peripheral blood, sampled on day 0 of AZD1222 vaccination. Receptor source: an adult in good health. Both conserved end residues are part of each CDR3. The D gene is left open where the match is weak. Expanded clones get a size class; other rows say once, few or many, or leave the size out.

abundance	d_gene	v_gene	j_gene	CDR3aa	CDR3nt
once	.	TRBV28	TRBJ1-1	CASSFSVIAFF	TGTGCCAGCAGTTTTTCTGTGATAGCTTTCTTT
.	.	TRBV7-9	TRBJ2-7	CASSPSALWQGSYEQYF	TGTGCCAGCAGCCCCTCGGCCCTTTGGCAGGGCAGCTACGAGCAGTACTTC
.	.	TRBV3-1/TRBV3-2	TRBJ2-5	CASSQQVQETQYF	TGTGCCAGCAGCCAGCAGGTTCAAGAGACCCAGTACTTC
.	TRBD2	TRBV6-5	TRBJ2-1	CASKSAGGNYNEQFF	TGTGCCAGCAAAAGTGCGGGAGGAAACTACAATGAGCAGTTCTTC
.	TRBD2	TRBV3-1/TRBV3-2	TRBJ2-7	CASSQGGLAGGREQYF	TGTGCCAGCAGCCAAGGGGGACTAGCGGGAGGGAGGGAGCAGTACTTC
.	TRBD1	TRBV28	TRBJ2-7	CASSSGDRAIYEQYF	TGTGCCAGCAGTTCTGGGGACAGGGCAATTTACGAGCAGTACTTC
once	.	TRBV5-1	TRBJ1-1	CASRLENTEAFF	TGCGCCAGCAGGCTAGAAAACACTGAAGCTTTCTTT
.	.	TRBV4-1	TRBJ2-1	CASSPPFRWAEQFF	TGCGCCAGCAGCCCACCATTTCGGTGGGCGGAGCAGTTCTTC
.	TRBD1	TRBV5-5	TRBJ1-6	CASSLALPGTGYSPLHF	TGTGCCAGCAGCTTGGCCCTCCCCGGGACAGGGTATTCACCCCTCCACTTT
.	.	TRBV5-1	TRBJ1-1	CASSLGGGPNTEAFF	TGCGCCAGCAGCTTGGGTGGGGGGCCTAACACTGAAGCTTTCTTT